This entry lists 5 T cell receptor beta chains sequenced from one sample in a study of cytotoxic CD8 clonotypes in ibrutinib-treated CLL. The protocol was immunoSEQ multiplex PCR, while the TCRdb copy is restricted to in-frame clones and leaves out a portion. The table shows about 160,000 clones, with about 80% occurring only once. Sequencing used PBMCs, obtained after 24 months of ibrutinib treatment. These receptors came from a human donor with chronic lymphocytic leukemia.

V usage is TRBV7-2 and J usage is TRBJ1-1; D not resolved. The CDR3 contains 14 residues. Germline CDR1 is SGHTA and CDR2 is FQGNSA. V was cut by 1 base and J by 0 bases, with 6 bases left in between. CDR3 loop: CASSLVPLNTEAFF. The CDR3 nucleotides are TGTGCCAGCAGCTTAGTTCCGTTGAACACTGAAGCTTTCTTT.

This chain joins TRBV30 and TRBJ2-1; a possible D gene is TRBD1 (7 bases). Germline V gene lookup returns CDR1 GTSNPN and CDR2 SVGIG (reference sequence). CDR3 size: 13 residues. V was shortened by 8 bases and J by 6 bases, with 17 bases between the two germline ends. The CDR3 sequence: CASTEGALNEQFF. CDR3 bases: TGTGCCAGCACGGAGGGGGCCCTCAATGAGCAGTTCTTC. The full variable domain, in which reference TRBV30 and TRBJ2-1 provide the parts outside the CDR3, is SQTIHQWPATLVQPVGSPLSLECTVEGTSNPNLYWYRQAAGRGLQLLFYSVGIGQISSEVPQNLSASRPQDRQFILSSKKLLLSDSGFYLCASTEGALNEQFFGPGTRLTVL.

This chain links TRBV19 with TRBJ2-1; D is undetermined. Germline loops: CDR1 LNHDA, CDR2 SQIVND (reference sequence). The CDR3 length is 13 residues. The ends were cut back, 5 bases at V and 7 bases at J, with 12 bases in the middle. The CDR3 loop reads CASSPRGVNEQFF. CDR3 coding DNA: TGTGCCAGTAGTCCCCGTGGAGTTAATGAGCAGTTCTTC.

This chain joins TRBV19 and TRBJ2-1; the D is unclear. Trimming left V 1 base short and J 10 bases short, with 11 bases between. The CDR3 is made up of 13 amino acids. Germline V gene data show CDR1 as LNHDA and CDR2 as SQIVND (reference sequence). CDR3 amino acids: CASSIGPKLEQFF. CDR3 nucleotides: TGTGCCAGTAGTATAGGGCCCAAACTAGAGCAGTTCTTC.

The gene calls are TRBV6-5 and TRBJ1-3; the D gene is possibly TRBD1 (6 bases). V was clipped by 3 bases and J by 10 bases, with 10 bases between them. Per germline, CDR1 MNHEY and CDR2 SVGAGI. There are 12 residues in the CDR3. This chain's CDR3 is CASSYAGETIYF. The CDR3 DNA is TGTGCCAGCAGTTATGCAGGGGAAACCATATATTTT.